This T cell receptor (beta chain) originates from a study of control samples from healthy donors and cancer patients. Sequenced by immunoSEQ multiplex PCR; TCRdb stores in-frame clones only, minus some. The sample carries more than 95,000 clones, roughly 89% recorded once. Germline assignment: CDR1 SGDLS and CDR2 YYNGEE. The CDR3 totals 19 residues. V shed 4 bases, J shed 0 bases, and the junction held 14 bases outside the gene matches. This sequence was found in a man aged 60-69 years with lung cancer. Sample: PBMCs. The chain uses TRBV9 and TRBJ1-1; 11 bases map to TRBD1. This chain's CDR3 is CASSPAGSGTGGLNTEAFF. CDR3 DNA: TGTGCCAGCAGCCCTGCGGGGAGTGGGACAGGGGGTCTGAACACTGAAGCTTTCTTT.